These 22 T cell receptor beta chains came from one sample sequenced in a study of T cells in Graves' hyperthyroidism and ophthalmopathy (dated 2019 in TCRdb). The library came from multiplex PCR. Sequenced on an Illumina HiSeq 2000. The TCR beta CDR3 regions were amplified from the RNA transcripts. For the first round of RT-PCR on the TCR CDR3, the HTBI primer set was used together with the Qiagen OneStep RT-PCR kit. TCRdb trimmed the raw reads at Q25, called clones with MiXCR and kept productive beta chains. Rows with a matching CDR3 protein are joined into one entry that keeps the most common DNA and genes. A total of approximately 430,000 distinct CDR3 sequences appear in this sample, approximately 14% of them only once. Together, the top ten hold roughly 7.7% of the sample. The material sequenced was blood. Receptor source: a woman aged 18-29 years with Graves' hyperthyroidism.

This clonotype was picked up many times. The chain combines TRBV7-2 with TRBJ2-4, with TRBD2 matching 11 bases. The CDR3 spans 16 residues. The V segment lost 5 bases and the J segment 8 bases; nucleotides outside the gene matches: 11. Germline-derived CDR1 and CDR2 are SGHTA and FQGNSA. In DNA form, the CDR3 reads TGTGCCAGCAGCCACATTCTAGCGGGAGGTCGGGACATTCAGTACTTC. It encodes CASSHILAGGRDIQYF. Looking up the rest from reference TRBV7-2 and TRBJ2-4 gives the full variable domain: GAGVSQSPSNKVTEKGKDVELRCDPISGHTALYWYRQSLGQGLEFLIYFQGNSAPDKSGLPSDRFSAERTGGSVSTLTIQRTQQEDSAVYLCASSHILAGGRDIQYFGAGTRLSVL.

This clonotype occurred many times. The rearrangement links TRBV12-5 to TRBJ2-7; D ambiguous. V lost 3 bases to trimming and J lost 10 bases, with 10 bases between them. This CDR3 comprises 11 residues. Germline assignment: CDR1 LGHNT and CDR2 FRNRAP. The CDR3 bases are TGTGCTAGTGGTTTTCTATCGGAACAGTACTTC. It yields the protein CASGFLSEQYF.

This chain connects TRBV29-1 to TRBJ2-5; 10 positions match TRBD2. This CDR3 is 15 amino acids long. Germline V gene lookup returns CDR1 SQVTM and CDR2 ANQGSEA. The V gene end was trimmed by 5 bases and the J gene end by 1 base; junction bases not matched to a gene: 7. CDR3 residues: CSVRGSGGPQETQYF. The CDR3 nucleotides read TGCAGCGTTCGGGGTAGCGGGGGGCCCCAAGAGACCCAGTACTTC.

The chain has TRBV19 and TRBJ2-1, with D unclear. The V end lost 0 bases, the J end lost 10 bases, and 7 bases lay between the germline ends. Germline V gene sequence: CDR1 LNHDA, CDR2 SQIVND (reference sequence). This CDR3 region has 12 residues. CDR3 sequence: CASSIEGSEQFF. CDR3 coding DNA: TGTGCCAGTAGTATAGAGGGGTCGGAGCAGTTCTTC.

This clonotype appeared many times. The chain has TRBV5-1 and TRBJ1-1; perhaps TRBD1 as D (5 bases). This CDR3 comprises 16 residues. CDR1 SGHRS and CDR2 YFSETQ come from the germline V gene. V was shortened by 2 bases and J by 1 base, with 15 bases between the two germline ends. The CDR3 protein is CASSFRGGAGNTEAFF. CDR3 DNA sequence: TGCGCCAGCAGCTTTCGGGGGGGAGCCGGGAACACTGAAGCTTTCTTT.

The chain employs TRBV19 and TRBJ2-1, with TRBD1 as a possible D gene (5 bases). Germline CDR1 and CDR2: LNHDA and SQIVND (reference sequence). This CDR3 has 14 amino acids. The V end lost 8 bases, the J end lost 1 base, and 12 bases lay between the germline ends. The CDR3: CASGARGSYNEQFF. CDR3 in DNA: TGTGCCAGTGGGGCTAGGGGTTCCTACAATGAGCAGTTCTTC.

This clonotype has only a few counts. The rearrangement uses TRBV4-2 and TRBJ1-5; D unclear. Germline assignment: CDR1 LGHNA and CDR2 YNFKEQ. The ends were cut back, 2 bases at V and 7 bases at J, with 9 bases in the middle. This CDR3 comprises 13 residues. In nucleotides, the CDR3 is TGTGCCAGCAGCCAAAGGACGGGACAGCCCCAGCATTTT. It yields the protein CASSQRTGQPQHF.

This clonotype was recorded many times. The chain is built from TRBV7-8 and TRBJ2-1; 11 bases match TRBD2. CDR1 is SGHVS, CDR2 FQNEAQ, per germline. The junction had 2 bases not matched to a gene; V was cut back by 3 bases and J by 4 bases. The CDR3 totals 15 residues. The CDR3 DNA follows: TGTGCCAGCAGCTTGTCTAGCGGGAGGTACAATGAGCAGTTCTTC. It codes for CASSLSSGRYNEQFF.

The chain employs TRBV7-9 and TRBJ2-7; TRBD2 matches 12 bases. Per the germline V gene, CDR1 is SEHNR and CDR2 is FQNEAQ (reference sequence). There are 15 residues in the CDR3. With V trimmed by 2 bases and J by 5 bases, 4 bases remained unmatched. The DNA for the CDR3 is TGTGCCAGCAGCTTAAAGGCTAGCGGGAGGGACGAGCAGTACTTC. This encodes CASSLKASGRDEQYF.

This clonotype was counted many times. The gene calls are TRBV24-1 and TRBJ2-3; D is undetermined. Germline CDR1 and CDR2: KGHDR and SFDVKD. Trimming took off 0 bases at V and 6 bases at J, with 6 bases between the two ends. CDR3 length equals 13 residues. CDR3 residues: CATSDLRADTQYF. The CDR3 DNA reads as TGTGCCACCAGTGATTTGAGGGCGGATACGCAGTATTTT.

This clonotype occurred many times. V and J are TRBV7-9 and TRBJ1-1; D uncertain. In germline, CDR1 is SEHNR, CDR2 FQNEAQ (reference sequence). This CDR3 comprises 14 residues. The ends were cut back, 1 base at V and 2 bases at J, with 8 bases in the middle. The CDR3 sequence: CASSLVDENTEAFF. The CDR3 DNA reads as TGTGCCAGCAGCTTAGTGGATGAAAACACTGAAGCTTTCTTT.

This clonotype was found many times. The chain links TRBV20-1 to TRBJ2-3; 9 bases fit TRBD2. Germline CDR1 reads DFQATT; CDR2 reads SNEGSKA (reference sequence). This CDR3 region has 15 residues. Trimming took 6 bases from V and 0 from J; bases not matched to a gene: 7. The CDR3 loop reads CSAQAREGSTDTQYF. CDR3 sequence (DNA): TGCAGTGCCCAGGCGCGGGAGGGCAGCACAGATACGCAGTATTTT.

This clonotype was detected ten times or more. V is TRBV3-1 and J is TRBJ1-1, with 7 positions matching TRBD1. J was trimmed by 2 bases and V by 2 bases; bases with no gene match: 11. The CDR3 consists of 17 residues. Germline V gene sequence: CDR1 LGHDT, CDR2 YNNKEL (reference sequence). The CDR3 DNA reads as TGTGCCAGCAGCCAATGGTCCTCAGGGGGGAAAAACACTGAAGCTTTCTTT. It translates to CASSQWSSGGKNTEAFF.

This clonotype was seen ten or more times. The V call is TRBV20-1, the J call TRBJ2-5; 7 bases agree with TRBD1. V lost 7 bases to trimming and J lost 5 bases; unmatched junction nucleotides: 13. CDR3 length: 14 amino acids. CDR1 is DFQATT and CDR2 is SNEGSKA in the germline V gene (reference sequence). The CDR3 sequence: CSVTGEGRGETQYF. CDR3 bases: TGCAGTGTTACAGGGGAAGGTAGAGGGGAGACCCAGTACTTC.

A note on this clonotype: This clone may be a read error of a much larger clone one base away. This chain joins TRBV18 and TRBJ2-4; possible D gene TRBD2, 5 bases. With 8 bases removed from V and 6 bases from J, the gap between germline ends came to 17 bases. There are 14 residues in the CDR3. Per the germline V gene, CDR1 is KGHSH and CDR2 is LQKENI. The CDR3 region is CASPREERPNIQYF. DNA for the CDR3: TGTGCCAGCCCACGAGAAGAGCGGCCAAACATTCAGTACTTC.

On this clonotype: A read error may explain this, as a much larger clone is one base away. The CDR3 loop is CASSLMEGRETQYF. The CDR3 nucleotides read TGTGCCAGCAGCCTCATGGAAGGACGAGAGACCCAGTACTTC. The chain couples TRBV12-3 or TRBV12-4 to TRBJ2-5; no firm D call. V lost 6 bases, J lost 4 bases, and 15 bases lay in between. This CDR3 comprises 14 residues.

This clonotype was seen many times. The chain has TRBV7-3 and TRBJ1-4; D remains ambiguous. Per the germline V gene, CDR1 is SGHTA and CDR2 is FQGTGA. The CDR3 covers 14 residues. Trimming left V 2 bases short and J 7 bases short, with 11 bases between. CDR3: CASSLFPALEKLFF. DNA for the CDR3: TGTGCCAGCAGCTTATTCCCGGCCCTTGAAAAACTGTTTTTT.

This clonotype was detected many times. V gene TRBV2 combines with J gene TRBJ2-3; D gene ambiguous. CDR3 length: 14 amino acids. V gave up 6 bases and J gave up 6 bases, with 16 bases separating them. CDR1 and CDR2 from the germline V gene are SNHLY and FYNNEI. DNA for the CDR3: TGTGCCAGCAGCCGTCGTTCGGGTAGGGATACGCAGTATTTT. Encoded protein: CASSRRSGRDTQYF.

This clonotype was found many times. CDR3 in DNA: TGTGCCAGCAGTTTATTTGGCGGCACTGAAGCTTTCTTT. This sequence encodes CASSLFGGTEAFF. This chain connects TRBV12-3 or TRBV12-4 to TRBJ1-1; D not resolved. The CDR3 extends over 13 amino acids. V was clipped by 2 bases and J by 4 bases, with 8 bases between them.

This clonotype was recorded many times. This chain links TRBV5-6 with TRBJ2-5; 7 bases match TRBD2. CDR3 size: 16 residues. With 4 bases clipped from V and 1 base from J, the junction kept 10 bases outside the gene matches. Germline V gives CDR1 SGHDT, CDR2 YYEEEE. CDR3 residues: CASSRPTLAGQETQYF. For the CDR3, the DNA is TGTGCCAGCAGCCGACCGACCTTAGCGGGCCAAGAGACCCAGTACTTC. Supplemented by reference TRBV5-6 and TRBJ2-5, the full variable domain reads DAGVTQSPTHLIKTRGQQVTLRCSPKSGHDTVSWYQQALGQGPQFIFQYYEEEERQRGNFPDRFSGHQFPNYSSELNVNALLLGDSALYLCASSRPTLAGQETQYFGPGTRLLVL.

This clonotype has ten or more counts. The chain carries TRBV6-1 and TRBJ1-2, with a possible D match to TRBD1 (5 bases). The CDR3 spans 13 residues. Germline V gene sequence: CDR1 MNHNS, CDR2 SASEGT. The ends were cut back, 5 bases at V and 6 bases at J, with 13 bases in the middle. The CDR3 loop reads CASSSETVHGYTF. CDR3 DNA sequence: TGTGCCAGCAGTTCCGAGACAGTCCATGGCTACACCTTC.

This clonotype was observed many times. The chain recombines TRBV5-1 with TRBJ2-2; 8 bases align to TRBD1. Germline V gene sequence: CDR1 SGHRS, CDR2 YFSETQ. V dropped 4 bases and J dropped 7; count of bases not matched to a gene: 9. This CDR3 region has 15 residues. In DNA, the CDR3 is TGCGCCAGCAGCGGATACAGGGGGAGTCGCGGGGAGCTGTTTTTT. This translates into CASSGYRGSRGELFF. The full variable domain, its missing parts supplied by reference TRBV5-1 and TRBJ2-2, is KAGVTQTPRYLIKTRGQQVTLSCSPISGHRSVSWYQQTPGQGLQFLFEYFSETQRNKGNFPGRFSGRQFSNSRSEMNVSTLELGDSALYLCASSGYRGSRGELFFGEGSRLTVL.